This T cell receptor beta chain was observed in a study of early T cells in non-severe SARS-CoV-2 infection. Each CDR3 protein is one row after TCRdb ran MiXCR on the 5' RACE reads. This sample yields 30,000 to 40,000 distinct CDR3 sequences, of which 9% to 9.5% are seen a single time; less than 15% belongs to the top ten. Only a few counts were recorded for this clonotype. Its antigen is as yet unknown. This CDR3 comprises 15 residues. Germline-derived CDR1 and CDR2 are DFQATT and SNEGSKA (reference sequence). Trimming removed 6 bases at V and 4 bases at J, with 21 bases between. Study-wide points: VDJdb matching skewed toward anti-spike CD8 responses, missing private and CD4 specificities.

V and J are TRBV20-1 and TRBJ1-1, with D hard to call. The TCR sequence derives from an adult who was a healthcare worker with PCR-confirmed SARS-CoV-2 infection or an uninfected control (not recorded which). The sequenced sample was whole blood. The CDR3: CSASPMHVLFTEAFF. The DNA of the CDR3 is TGCAGTGCCAGCCCGATGCACGTGTTGTTCACTGAAGCTTTCTTT.